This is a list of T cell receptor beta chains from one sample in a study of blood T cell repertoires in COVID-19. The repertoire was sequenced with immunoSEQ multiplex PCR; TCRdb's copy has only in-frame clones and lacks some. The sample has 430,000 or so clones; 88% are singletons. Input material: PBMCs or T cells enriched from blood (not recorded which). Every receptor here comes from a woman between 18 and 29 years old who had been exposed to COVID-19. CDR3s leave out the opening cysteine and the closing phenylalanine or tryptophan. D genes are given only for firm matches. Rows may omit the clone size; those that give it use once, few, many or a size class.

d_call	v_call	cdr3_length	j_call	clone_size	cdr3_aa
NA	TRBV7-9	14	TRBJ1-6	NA	ASSSKDSSNNSPLH
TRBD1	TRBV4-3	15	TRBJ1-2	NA	ASSQDQEEGALYGYT
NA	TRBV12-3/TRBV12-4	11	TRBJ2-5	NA	ASNPSRGETQY
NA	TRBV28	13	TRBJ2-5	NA	ASSARGGVGETQY
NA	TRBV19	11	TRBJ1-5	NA	ASRERAAGPQH
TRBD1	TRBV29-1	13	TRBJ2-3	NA	SVTQQGYAADTQY
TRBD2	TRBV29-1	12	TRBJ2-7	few	SVGGTRGKYEQY
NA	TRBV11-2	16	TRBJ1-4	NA	ASSLEKWGLGINEKLF
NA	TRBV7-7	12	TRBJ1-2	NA	ASSHGGPNYGYT
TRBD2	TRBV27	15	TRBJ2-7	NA	ASSFRWTSRSSYEQY
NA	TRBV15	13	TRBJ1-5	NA	ATSEWRESNQPQH
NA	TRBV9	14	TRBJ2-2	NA	ASSPSHGTNTGELF
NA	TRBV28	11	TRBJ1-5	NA	ASSFQGGQPQH
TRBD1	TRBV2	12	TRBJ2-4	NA	ASEKQGAENIQY
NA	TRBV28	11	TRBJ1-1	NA	ASSRLGNTEAF
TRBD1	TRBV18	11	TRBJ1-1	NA	ASRQGVSTEAF
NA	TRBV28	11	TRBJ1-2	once	ASTLTGNYGYT
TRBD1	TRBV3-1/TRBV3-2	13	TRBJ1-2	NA	ASSQEPGTGYGYT
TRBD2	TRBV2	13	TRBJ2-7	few	ATTGTSGGLGEQY
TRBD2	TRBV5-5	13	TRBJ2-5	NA	ASTREGGPGETQY
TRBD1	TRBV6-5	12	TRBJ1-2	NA	ASSHQTTGDGYT
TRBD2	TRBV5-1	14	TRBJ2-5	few	ASSPRGLAGVETQY
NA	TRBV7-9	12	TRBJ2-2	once	ASSPLGQSLELF
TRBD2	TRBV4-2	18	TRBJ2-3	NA	ASSQDGPQPLAGSTDTQY
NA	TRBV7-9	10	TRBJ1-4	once	ASSLGGEKLF
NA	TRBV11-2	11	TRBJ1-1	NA	ASSLWPNTEAF
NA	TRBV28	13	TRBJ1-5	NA	ASSPMTGSNQPQH
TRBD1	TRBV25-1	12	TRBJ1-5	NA	ASSDRGGNQPQH
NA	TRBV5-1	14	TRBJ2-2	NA	ASSLEGGRVAGELF
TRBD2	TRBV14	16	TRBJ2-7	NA	ASRRTGKLSGRSYEQY
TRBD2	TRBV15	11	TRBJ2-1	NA	ATSSGGLAGGF
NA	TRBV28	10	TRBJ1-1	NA	ASSSGRGEAF
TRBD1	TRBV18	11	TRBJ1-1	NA	ASSTTGATEAF
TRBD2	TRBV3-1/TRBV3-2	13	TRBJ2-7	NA	ASSLAGGPRDEQY
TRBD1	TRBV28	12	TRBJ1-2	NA	ASSSPGQGYGYT
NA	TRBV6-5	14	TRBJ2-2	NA	ASSYPRGGSTGELF
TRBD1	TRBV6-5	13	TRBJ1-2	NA	ASRRPTGGDYGYT
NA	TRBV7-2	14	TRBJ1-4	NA	ASSPRADATNEKLF
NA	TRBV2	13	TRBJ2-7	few	ASSEGGVPTYEQY
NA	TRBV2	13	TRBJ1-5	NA	ASSDDAGLSQPQH
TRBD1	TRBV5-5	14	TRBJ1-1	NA	ASSFGQGVMNTEAF
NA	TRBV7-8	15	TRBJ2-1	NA	ASSLAGSGETYNEQF
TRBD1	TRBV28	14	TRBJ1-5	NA	ASSYLVLQGHQPQH
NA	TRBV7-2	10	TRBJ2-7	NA	ASSSAPYEQY
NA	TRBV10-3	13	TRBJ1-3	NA	AISERGGSGNTIY
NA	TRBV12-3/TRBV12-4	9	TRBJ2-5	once	ASREQETQY
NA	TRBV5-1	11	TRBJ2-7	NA	ASSLEGNYEQY
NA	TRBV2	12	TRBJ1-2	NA	ASSRDATGYGYT
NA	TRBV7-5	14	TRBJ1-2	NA	ARSVLRDRGRGGYT
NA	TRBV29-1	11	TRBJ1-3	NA	SVGDSSGNTIY
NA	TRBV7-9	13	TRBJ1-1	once	ASSLATQGTFEAF
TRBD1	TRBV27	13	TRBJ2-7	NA	ASSLLITGVYEQY
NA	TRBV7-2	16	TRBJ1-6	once	ASSRLNLWEDGGSPLH
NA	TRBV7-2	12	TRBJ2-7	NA	ASSFLTSSNEQY
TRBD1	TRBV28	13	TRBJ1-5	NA	ASRLQGAGNQPQH
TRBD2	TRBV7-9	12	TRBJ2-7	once	ASRLLAGAHEQY
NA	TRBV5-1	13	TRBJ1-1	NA	ASSHSGTGGTEAF
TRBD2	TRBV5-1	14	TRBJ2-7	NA	ASSLGGGVGTYEQY
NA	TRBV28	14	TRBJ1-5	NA	ASSRDMTEVNQPQH